This T cell receptor beta chain is drawn from a study of metastatic and nonmetastatic thyroid tumors. Findings and limits, study-wide: According to reports, the diversity of TCR beta was significantly higher in malignant thyroid tumors than in benign nodules, and this held in both blood and tumor samples.

The germline V and J ends were trimmed by 0 bases and 0 bases, with 12 bases remaining between them. The CDR3 totals 16 residues. Germline V CDR1 and CDR2: LNHNV, YYDKDF (reference sequence). This clone occurred a few times. Its antigen is unknown. Treatment of any kind had been given to no patient before thyroid surgery. Original analysis: The study took CDR3 differences across clinicopathological groups and made a distant-metastasis classifier for papillary thyroid cancer from them. TCRdb re-called the PCR reads through MiXCR. Clone size and V and J calls follow TCRdb, not the original study. The sample records approximately 44,000 clones, around 28% being singletons.

This clonotype originated in a male donor with papillary thyroid cancer or a benign thyroid nodule (not recorded which). Some clones in this sample may be carry-over from other donors' samples. The specimen sequenced was blood. The chain has TRBV15 and TRBJ2-7; D may be TRBD1 or TRBD2 (6 bases each). The CDR3 protein is CATSRDRGGLSYEQYF. The DNA of the CDR3 is TGTGCCACCAGCAGAGATCGTGGGGGGCTCTCCTACGAGCAGTACTTC.